This T cell receptor (beta chain) was retrieved from a study of siplizumab effects on memory and regulatory T cells. The assay covered roughly 100,000 TCR templates per sample. The table came from immunoSEQ multiplex PCR; TCRdb's copy has only in-frame clones and leaves some out. Altogether around 120,000 clones are present, around 94% being singletons, with the ten largest covering roughly 1.5%. To note about this clone: At one end the junction does not follow the germline gene, possibly because of a read error.

The germline V gene has CDR1 SSHAT and CDR2 FNYEAQ (reference sequence). The CDR3 runs 15 residues. The receptor was isolated from a human donor in good health. The chain joins TRBV7-7 to TRBJ2-2, with a weak D call TRBD2 (5 bases). The sequencing sample was made of non-Treg CD4+ T cells sorted from blood. CDR3 DNA sequence: TGTGCTAGCAGCTTGCCCGCCGGCGGGACCGGGGAGCTGTTTTTT. Protein sequence: CASSLPAGGTGELFF.